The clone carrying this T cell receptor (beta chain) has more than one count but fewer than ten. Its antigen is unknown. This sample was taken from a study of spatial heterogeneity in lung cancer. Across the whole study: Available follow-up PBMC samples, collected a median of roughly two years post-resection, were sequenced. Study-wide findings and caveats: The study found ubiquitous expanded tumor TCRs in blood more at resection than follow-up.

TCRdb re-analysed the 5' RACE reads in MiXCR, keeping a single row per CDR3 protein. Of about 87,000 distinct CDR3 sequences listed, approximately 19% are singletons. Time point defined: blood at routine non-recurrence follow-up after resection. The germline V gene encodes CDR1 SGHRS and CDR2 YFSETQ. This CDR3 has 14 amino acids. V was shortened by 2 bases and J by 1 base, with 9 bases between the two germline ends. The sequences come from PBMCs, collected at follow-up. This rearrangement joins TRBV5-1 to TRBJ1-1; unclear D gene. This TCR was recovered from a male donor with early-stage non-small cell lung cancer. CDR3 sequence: CASSFFVGNTEAFF. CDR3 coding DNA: TGCGCCAGCAGCTTCTTTGTTGGGAACACTGAAGCTTTCTTT.